Reported below is one T cell receptor beta chain. What it recognizes is unknown. The entry originates in a study of OX40 agonist ivuxolimab in advanced cancers. About the research overall: Each dose-escalation patient presented with hepatocellular carcinoma, melanoma, renal cell or head and neck cancer. Partial responses were achieved by three patients: one hepatocellular carcinoma, two cutaneous melanoma.

The germline CDR1 and CDR2 sequences are LNHDA and SQIVND (reference sequence). This CDR3 region has 12 residues. V was cut by 6 bases and J by 1 base, with 6 bases left in between. Data came from immunoSEQ multiplex PCR; TCRdb stores just in-frame clones and leaves some out. The profile shows around 95,000 clones, nearly 90% of them singletons. Findings of the study overall: Relative to CD4+ cells, CD8+ T cells on average had more expanded clones. At 0.1 to 3.0 mg/kg and by week 6, CD4+ and CD8+ T cells in the blood had expanded clonally.

The chain is built from TRBV19 and TRBJ1-1; no reliable D call. This sequence was found in an adult with an advanced solid tumor such as melanoma, head and neck, liver or kidney cancer. The material was CD4+ or CD8+ T cells sorted from blood, obtained in a trial of the OX40 agonist ivuxolimab. In nucleotides, the CDR3 is TGTGCCAGTAGCAGGACGAACACTGAAGCTTTCTTT. Translated, it gives CASSRTNTEAFF.